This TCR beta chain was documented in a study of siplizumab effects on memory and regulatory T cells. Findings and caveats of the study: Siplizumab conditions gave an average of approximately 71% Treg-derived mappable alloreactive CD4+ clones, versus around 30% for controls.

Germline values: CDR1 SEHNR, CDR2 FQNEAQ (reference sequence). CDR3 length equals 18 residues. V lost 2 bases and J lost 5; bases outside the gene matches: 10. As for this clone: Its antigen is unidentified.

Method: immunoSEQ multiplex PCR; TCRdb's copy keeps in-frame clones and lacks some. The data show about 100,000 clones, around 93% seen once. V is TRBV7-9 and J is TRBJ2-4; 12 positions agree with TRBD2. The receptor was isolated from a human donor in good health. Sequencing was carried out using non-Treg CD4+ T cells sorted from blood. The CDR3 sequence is CASSLPPRLAGVQNIQYF. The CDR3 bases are TGTGCCAGCAGCTTACCTCCTCGACTAGCGGGAGTCCAAAACATTCAGTACTTC.